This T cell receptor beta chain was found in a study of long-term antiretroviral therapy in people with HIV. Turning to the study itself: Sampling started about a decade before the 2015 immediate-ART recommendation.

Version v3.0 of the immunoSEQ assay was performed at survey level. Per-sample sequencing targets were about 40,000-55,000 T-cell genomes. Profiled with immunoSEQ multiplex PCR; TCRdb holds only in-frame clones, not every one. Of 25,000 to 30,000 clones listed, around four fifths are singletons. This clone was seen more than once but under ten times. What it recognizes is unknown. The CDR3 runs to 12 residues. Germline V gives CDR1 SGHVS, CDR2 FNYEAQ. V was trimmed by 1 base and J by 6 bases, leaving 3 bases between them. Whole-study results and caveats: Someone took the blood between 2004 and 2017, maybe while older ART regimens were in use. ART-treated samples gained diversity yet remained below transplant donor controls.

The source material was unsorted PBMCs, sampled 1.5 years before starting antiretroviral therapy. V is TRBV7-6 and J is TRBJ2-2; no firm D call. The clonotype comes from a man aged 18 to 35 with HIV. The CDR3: CASSLGAGELFF. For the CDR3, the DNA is TGTGCCAGCAGCTTAGGTGCCGGGGAGCTGTTTTTT.